A single sample is the source of the 10 T cell receptor beta chains below, sequenced in a study of cytomegalovirus exposure and HLA in healthy donors. The PCR used 60 Vbeta and 13 Jbeta primers. TCRdb's copy holds only in-frame clones and misses some; the assay was immunoSEQ multiplex PCR. The profile covers 150,000 or so clones, with about 80% appearing a single time and 13% to 15% taken by the ten largest. The source material was PBMCs. These receptors were taken from a woman in her 40s in good health and CMV-seronegative.

CDR3 DNA sequence: TGTGCCAGCAGTCCCGGGAGGGGGCTTGTATATGGCTACACCTTC. Protein product: CASSPGRGLVYGYTF. This chain connects TRBV28 to TRBJ1-2; 7 bases line up with TRBD1. The J segment lost 5 bases and the V segment lost 5 bases, leaving 11 bases of the junction unmatched. This CDR3 region has 15 residues. Germline V lookup: CDR1 MDHEN, CDR2 SYDVKM.

V gene TRBV5-5 combines with J gene TRBJ2-7; D gene ambiguous. Germline assignment: CDR1 SGHKS and CDR2 YYEKEE (reference sequence). V lost 1 base and J lost 6, with 17 bases in between. The CDR3 extends over 15 amino acids. The CDR3: CASSLSLPPLREQYF. The CDR3 bases are TGTGCCAGCAGCTTGTCGCTCCCCCCACTACGCGAGCAGTACTTC.

The chain combines TRBV13 with TRBJ2-7; D unclear. V was pared by 5 bases and J by 2 bases, with 7 bases between. Germline V CDR1 and CDR2: PRHDT, FYEKMQ (reference sequence). The CDR3 runs 12 residues. Written as DNA, the CDR3 is TGTGCCAGCAGCCTAACCGCCTACGAGCAGTACTTC. This sequence encodes CASSLTAYEQYF.

The rearrangement links TRBV10-3 to TRBJ2-3, with D hard to call. V shed 5 bases and J shed 0 bases, with 12 bases lying between them. Germline values: CDR1 ENHRY, CDR2 SYGVKD. The CDR3 length is 15 residues. The CDR3 loop reads CAISSGLSSTDTQYF. DNA of the CDR3: TGTGCCATCAGTTCAGGTCTTTCTAGCACAGATACGCAGTATTTT.

This clone was seen more than once but under ten times. Here the CDR3 DNA reads TGTGCCACCGGGACATCACTCTCTGGGGCCAACGTCCTGACTTTC. It encodes CATGTSLSGANVLTF. V and J are TRBV10-3 and TRBJ2-6; perhaps TRBD1 as D (6 bases). Trimming shortened V by 10 bases and J by 0 bases, and 13 bases separated the two germline ends. The CDR3 runs to 15 residues. Per the germline V gene, CDR1 is ENHRY and CDR2 is SYGVKD.

This clone was observed once. The rearrangement links TRBV5-6 to TRBJ2-2, with a possible D match to TRBD2 (5 bases). V shed 2 bases and J shed 1 base, with 12 bases lying between them. The CDR3 length is 16 residues. Germline loops: CDR1 SGHDT, CDR2 YYEEEE. The CDR3 is CASSLTDLQNTGELFF. CDR3 sequence (DNA): TGTGCCAGCAGCTTAACGGACTTACAGAACACCGGGGAGCTGTTTTTT.

The chain uses TRBV9 and TRBJ2-3; TRBD2 matches at 9 bases. Germline CDR1 SGDLS, CDR2 YYNGEE. V lost 3 bases and J lost 1; bases outside the gene matches: 0. This CDR3 spans 14 amino acids. This CDR3 is CASSERGGTDTQYF. As DNA, the CDR3 is TGTGCCAGCAGCGAGCGGGGGGGCACAGATACGCAGTATTTT.

V usage is TRBV7-2 and J usage is TRBJ2-3, with a possible D match to TRBD2 (5 bases). The CDR3 runs to 14 residues. The germline CDR1 and CDR2 sequences are SGHTA and FQGNSA. Trimming stripped 1 base from V and 5 bases from J, with 10 bases between. The CDR3 region is CASSLDGVGDTQYF. The DNA of the CDR3 is TGTGCCAGCAGCTTAGACGGGGTGGGAGATACGCAGTATTTT.

This clone showed up just once. The chain recombines TRBV28 with TRBJ1-1; D not certain. V lost 1 base, J lost 4 bases, and 13 bases lay in between. The CDR3 runs 15 residues. CDR1 is MDHEN and CDR2 is SYDVKM in the germline V gene. The CDR3 bases are TGTGCCAGCAGTTTATCAGAGGGCGGGTTCACTGAAGCTTTCTTT. It yields the protein CASSLSEGGFTEAFF.

Only one count was recorded for this clone. The V call is TRBV29-1, the J call TRBJ2-2, with a weak D call TRBD2 (6 bases). V was shortened by 7 bases and J by 1 base, with 13 bases between the two germline ends. Germline CDR1 and CDR2: SQVTM and ANQGSEA. The CDR3 extends over 14 amino acids. CDR3 nucleotide sequence: TGCAGCGGGTCGGGCGGGGAGAACACCGGGGAGCTGTTTTTT. Translating it yields CSGSGGENTGELFF.